This T cell receptor (beta chain) stems from a study of blood T cell repertoires in COVID-19. Study in general: Samples taken during acute and convalescent COVID-19 were collected in the United States, Italy and Spain. PBMCs, B-cell-depleted T cells, or T cells were the source of the cDNA or gDNA that made up the material.

Assay used: immunoSEQ multiplex PCR; TCRdb lists only in-frame clones, some missing. There are 200,000 to 250,000 clones in the sample; over 75% occur only once, and roughly a sixth lies in the top ten. Enrolment of Seattle patients took place during active infection, and they were followed longitudinally. The sequence derives from a man aged 50 to 60 with COVID-19, enrolled during active disease. The sequenced sample consisted of peripheral blood.

CDR3: CASKTTGSYGYTF. DNA for the CDR3: TGTGCCAGCAAAACGACAGGGAGCTATGGCTACACCTTC. The chain uses TRBV6-6 and TRBJ1-2, with TRBD1 matching over 7 bases. The CDR3 runs 13 residues. CDR1 is MNHNY, CDR2 SVGAGI, per germline (reference sequence). After removal of 7 bases from V and 4 bases from J, the junction contained 6 bases not matched to a gene.